These 21 T cell receptor beta chains came from one sample sequenced in a study of T cells after yellow fever vaccination. Using its own MiXCR run on the 5' RACE reads, TCRdb lists one record per CDR3 protein. The sample records around 300,000 distinct CDR3 sequences, over 3.5% being singletons. The sample in question was PBMCs, obtained 15 days after the yellow fever booster vaccination. The receptors shown here come from a man aged 18 to 29 who received the YFV17D yellow fever vaccine.

The chain joins TRBV5-1 to TRBJ1-1; 8 bases match TRBD1. Germline V lookup: CDR1 SGHRS, CDR2 YFSETQ. The V segment lost 2 bases and the J segment 5 bases; nucleotides outside the gene matches: 5. The CDR3 has 14 residues. In nucleotides, the CDR3 is TGCGCCAGCAGCTTAGGACAGGGTGAAACTGAAGCTTTCTTT. Encoded protein: CASSLGQGETEAFF.

J is TRBJ2-7 and V is TRBV6-2 or TRBV6-3; maybe TRBD1 (5 bases). CDR1 and CDR2 (germline): MNHEY, SVGEGT. This CDR3 spans 14 amino acids. V lost 2 bases and J lost 3, with 11 bases in between. CDR3 in amino acids: CASSYPDNHYEQYF. DNA of the CDR3: TGTGCCAGCAGTTACCCGGACAACCACTACGAGCAGTACTTC.

The rearrangement links TRBV20-1 to TRBJ2-5; 9 bases align to TRBD2. The length of the CDR3 is 14 residues. Germline CDR1 DFQATT, CDR2 SNEGSKA (reference sequence). V gave up 3 bases and J gave up 1 base; unmatched junction bases: 3. CDR3 residues: CSARGAGGQETQYF. In DNA form, the CDR3 reads TGCAGTGCTAGGGGAGCGGGGGGCCAAGAGACCCAGTACTTC.

This chain joins TRBV7-9 and TRBJ2-1; D remains ambiguous. The CDR3 covers 15 residues. Trimming stripped 1 base from V and 3 bases from J, with 10 bases between. Germline V gene lookup returns CDR1 SEHNR and CDR2 FQNEAQ (reference sequence). The CDR3 DNA sequence: TGTGCCAGCAGCTTAGATGGGGTGATCTACAATGAGCAGTTCTTC. This codes for CASSLDGVIYNEQFF. The full variable domain, its missing parts supplied by reference TRBV7-9 and TRBJ2-1, is DTGVSQNPRHKITKRGQNVTFRCDPISEHNRLYWYRQTLGQGPEFLTYFQNEAQLEKSRLLSDRFSAERPKGSFSTLEIQRTEQGDSAMYLCASSLDGVIYNEQFFGPGTRLTVL.

Ten or more counts support this clonotype. The chain employs TRBV4-1 and TRBJ1-2; D remains ambiguous. The CDR3 sequence is 14 residues long. The germline V gene has CDR1 MGHRA and CDR2 YSYEKL. V dropped 0 bases and J dropped 1 base, with 6 bases sitting between them. The CDR3 spells CASSQDKINYGYTF. The CDR3 DNA reads as TGCGCCAGCAGCCAAGATAAGATTAACTATGGCTACACCTTC.

Note on this clonotype: This may come from a read error, since a much larger clone is one base off. V and J are TRBV7-6 and TRBJ1-1, with 7 bases aligning to TRBD1. CDR1 SGHVS and CDR2 FNYEAQ come from the germline V gene. This CDR3 spans 13 amino acids. Here the CDR3 DNA reads TGTTCCAGCAGTTACAGGGGACAGACTGAAGCTTTCTTT. Amino acids: CSSSYRGQTEAFF.

CDR3 residues: CSASPWEETQYF. CDR3 in DNA: TGCAGTGCTAGCCCCTGGGAAGAGACCCAGTACTTC. The chain carries TRBV20-1 and TRBJ2-5, with D hard to call. V lost 3 bases, J lost 3 bases, and 8 bases lay in between. Germline V lookup: CDR1 DFQATT, CDR2 SNEGSKA (reference sequence). This CDR3 region has 12 residues.

The chain is built from TRBV6-2 or TRBV6-3 and TRBJ2-7; no reliable D call. Trimming shortened V by 6 bases and J by 2 bases, and 8 bases separated the two germline ends. Germline CDR1 reads MNHEY; CDR2 reads SVGEGT. The CDR3 covers 12 residues. CDR3 sequence: CASRDGPYEQYF. In DNA, the CDR3 is TGTGCCAGCAGGGACGGACCCTACGAGCAGTACTTC.

Ten or more counts support this clonotype. The rearrangement uses TRBV4-2 and TRBJ2-5, with D perhaps TRBD2 (5 bases). Trimming removed 3 bases from V and 5 bases from J, with 13 bases in between. The CDR3 runs 14 residues. Germline values: CDR1 LGHNA, CDR2 YNFKEQ. The CDR3 DNA sequence: TGTGCCAGCAGCCACCGCGGGCAGTTGGAGACCCAGTACTTC. It encodes CASSHRGQLETQYF.

This clonotype was found a few times. J is TRBJ2-1 and V is TRBV6-2 or TRBV6-3, with TRBD2 identical over 9 bases. The V gene's germline CDR1 is MNHEY and CDR2 SVGEGT. The J segment lost 6 bases and the V segment lost 7 bases, leaving 4 bases of the junction unmatched. CDR3 length equals 13 residues. This CDR3 reads CASTRLAANEQFF. CDR3 DNA: TGTGCCAGCACCAGACTAGCGGCCAATGAGCAGTTCTTC.

The V and J genes are TRBV5-1 and TRBJ1-6; TRBD1 might be the D (6 bases). Trimming took off 3 bases at V and 6 bases at J, with 10 bases between the two ends. Per germline, CDR1 SGHRS and CDR2 YFSETQ. This CDR3 has 14 residues. The CDR3 DNA reads as TGCGCCAGCAGCTCCTCAGGGGCTAATTCACCCCTCCACTTT. Its translation: CASSSSGANSPLHF.

The chain combines TRBV10-3 with TRBJ2-2; D is unresolved. V dropped 6 bases and J dropped 1 base, with 9 bases sitting between them. Germline CDR1 and CDR2: ENHRY and SYGVKD. CDR3 size: 14 residues. The CDR3 nucleotides are TGTGCCATCAGCCCAGCCTTGAACACCGGGGAGCTGTTTTTT. This translates into CAISPALNTGELFF.

This clonotype was observed many times. The genes are TRBV20-1 and TRBJ2-4; the D call may be TRBD1 or TRBD2 (5 bases each). Germline CDR1 reads DFQATT; CDR2 reads SNEGSKA (reference sequence). Trimming pared 2 bases from V and 4 bases from J, leaving 15 bases between. This CDR3 spans 15 amino acids. CDR3 bases: TGCAGTGCTAGAAGTCGGCGGGCAGGGAAAAACATTCAGTACTTC. As protein: CSARSRRAGKNIQYF.

The chain carries TRBV29-1 and TRBJ2-3; perhaps TRBD2 as D (6 bases). Germline V lookup: CDR1 SQVTM, CDR2 ANQGSEA. The germline V and J ends were trimmed by 6 bases and 1 base, with 17 bases remaining between them. This CDR3 region has 15 residues. The CDR3 sequence: CSVAPSGLRTDTQYF. The CDR3 bases are TGCAGCGTCGCGCCCTCGGGACTCCGCACAGATACGCAGTATTTT.

This clonotype was observed at least ten times. The chain couples TRBV9 to TRBJ2-7; 12 nucleotides match TRBD1. The CDR3 has 16 residues. With V trimmed by 2 bases and J by 5 bases, 8 bases remained unmatched. Germline CDR1 is SGDLS and CDR2 is YYNGEE. The CDR3 loop reads CASSVSTGTGGHEQYF. DNA for the CDR3: TGTGCCAGCAGCGTCTCCACCGGGACAGGGGGCCACGAGCAGTACTTC.

This clonotype appeared a few times. The chain links TRBV18 to TRBJ2-3; 9 nucleotides match TRBD1. CDR1 is KGHSH, CDR2 LQKENI, per germline. This CDR3 has 14 amino acids. The V and J ends lost 4 bases and 4 bases, in that order; junction bases with no gene match: 3. Here the CDR3 reads CASSRDRAADTQYF. The CDR3 nucleotides are TGTGCCAGCTCACGGGACAGGGCTGCAGATACGCAGTATTTT.

This clonotype was counted many times. V usage is TRBV6-1 and J usage is TRBJ2-7, with unresolved D. Trimming stripped 3 bases from V and 9 bases from J, with 9 bases between. The CDR3 is made up of 11 amino acids. Germline lookup yields CDR1 MNHNS and CDR2 SASEGT. Here the CDR3 DNA reads TGTGCCAGCAGTGATGACCCGGTGCAGTACGTC. This codes for CASSDDPVQYV.

Only a few counts were recorded for this clonotype. This sequence joins TRBV5-1 and TRBJ1-1; 7 bases map to TRBD1. J lost 1 base, V lost 2 bases, and 5 bases had no gene match. The CDR3 length is 15 residues. Germline CDR1 SGHRS, CDR2 YFSETQ. In DNA form, the CDR3 reads TGCGCCAGCAGCTTTCTGACAGGGAAGAACACTGAAGCTTTCTTT. Translated, it gives CASSFLTGKNTEAFF.

This clonotype was counted ten times or more. V usage is TRBV5-1 and J usage is TRBJ2-7, with 8 positions matching TRBD1. The CDR3 has 16 residues. V lost 3 bases to trimming and J lost 9 bases; unmatched junction nucleotides: 17. Germline V CDR1 and CDR2: SGHRS, YFSETQ. The CDR3 DNA reads as TGCGCCAGCAGCTGGGCCCAAGGGACAGGAATGGTGGCGCAGTACTTC. Translating gives CASSWAQGTGMVAQYF.

This clonotype has ten or more counts. This chain links TRBV12-3 or TRBV12-4 with TRBJ1-4; possibly TRBD1 for D (5 bases). The CDR3 sequence is 16 residues long. Trimming shortened V by 4 bases and J by 7 bases, and 19 bases separated the two germline ends. The CDR3 spells CASSSYRPGLSEKLFF. The CDR3 bases are TGTGCCAGCAGTTCATACAGGCCGGGCTTGAGTGAAAAACTGTTTTTT.

This clonotype was seen only a few times. Here the CDR3 DNA reads TGTGCCAGCAGTTACCATCTTTCCCGGGACTCTAGCACAGATACGCAGTATTTT. Protein product: CASSYHLSRDSSTDTQYF. The chain is built from TRBV6-2 or TRBV6-3 and TRBJ2-3; D perhaps matches TRBD2 (6 bases). The CDR3 is 18 residues long. Germline assignment: CDR1 MNHEY and CDR2 SVGEGT. V lost 2 bases to trimming and J lost 0 bases, with 18 bases between them.